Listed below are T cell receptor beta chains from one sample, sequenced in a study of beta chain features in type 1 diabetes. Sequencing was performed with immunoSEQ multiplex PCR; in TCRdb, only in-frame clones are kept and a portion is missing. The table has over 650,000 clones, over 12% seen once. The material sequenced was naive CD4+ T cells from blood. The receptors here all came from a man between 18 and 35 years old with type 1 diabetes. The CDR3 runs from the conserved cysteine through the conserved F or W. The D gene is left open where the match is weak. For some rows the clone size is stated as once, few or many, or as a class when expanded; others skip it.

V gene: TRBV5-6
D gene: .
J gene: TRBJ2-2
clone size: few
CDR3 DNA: TGTGCCAGCACCGTTGGACTAATATACCCCGGGGAGCTGTTTTTT
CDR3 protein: CASTVGLIYPGELFF

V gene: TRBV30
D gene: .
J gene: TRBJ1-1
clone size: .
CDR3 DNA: TGTGCCTGGAGTGTACTGCGGGTAAGGACTGAAGCTTTCTTT
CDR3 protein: CAWSVLRVRTEAFF

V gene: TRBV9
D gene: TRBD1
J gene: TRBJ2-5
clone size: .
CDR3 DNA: TGTGCCAGCAGCCTTAGTAGTGGACAGGGGCATCAAGAGACCCAGTACTTC
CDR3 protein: CASSLSSGQGHQETQYF

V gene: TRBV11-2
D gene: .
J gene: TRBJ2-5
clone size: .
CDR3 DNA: TGTGCCAGCAGCGTCGGGACTCAAGAGACCCAGTACTTC
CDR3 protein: CASSVGTQETQYF

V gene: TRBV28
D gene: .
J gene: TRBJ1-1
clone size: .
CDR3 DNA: TGTGCCAGCAGTCCCGCCGGAAATAGGATGAACACTGAAGCTTTCTTT
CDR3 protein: CASSPAGNRMNTEAFF

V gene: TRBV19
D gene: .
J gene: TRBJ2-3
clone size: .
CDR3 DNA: TGTGCCAGCCGGCGAATTGGACGGACCACAGATACGCAGTATTTT
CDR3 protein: CASRRIGRTTDTQYF

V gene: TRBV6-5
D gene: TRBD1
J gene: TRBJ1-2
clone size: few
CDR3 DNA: TGTGCCAGCAGTAATGACAGGGGCTATGGCTACACCTTC
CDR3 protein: CASSNDRGYGYTF

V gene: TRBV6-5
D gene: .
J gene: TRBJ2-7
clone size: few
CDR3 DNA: TGTGCCAGCAGTTACTCGGACAGCTCCTACGAGCAGTACTTC
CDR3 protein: CASSYSDSSYEQYF

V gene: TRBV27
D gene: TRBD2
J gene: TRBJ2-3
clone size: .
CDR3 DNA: TGTGCCAGCAGTCCAAGACTAGCGGGGAGCCCAGATACGCAGTATTTT
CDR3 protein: CASSPRLAGSPDTQYF

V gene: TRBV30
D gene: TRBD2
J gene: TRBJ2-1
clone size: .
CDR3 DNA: TGTGCCTGGGCCGGGACTAGCTACAATGAGCAGTTCTTC
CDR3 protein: CAWAGTSYNEQFF